Listed below are T cell receptor beta chains from one sample, sequenced in a study of T cell therapy after organ transplantation. No antigen is known for these receptors. The repertoire was sequenced with immunoSEQ multiplex PCR; TCRdb's copy has only in-frame clones and lacks some. The data hold about 20,000 clones, with about 83% observed a single time. The specimen comprised CD8+ T cells from blood, sampled after autologous CMV-specific T cell therapy. The receptors were sampled from a human patient who had received a solid organ transplant and had CMV disease. The graft donor may account for some of the T cells. CDR3s include the opening cysteine and the closing phenylalanine or tryptophan. A D gene is named only where the DNA matches it firmly. For some rows the clone size is stated as once, few or many, or as a class when expanded; others skip it.

TRBV15	TRBJ1-1	NA	NA	CATSRERDTNTEAFF	TGTGCCACCAGCAGAGAACGTGACACAAACACTGAAGCTTTCTTT
TRBV19	TRBJ1-1	NA	TRBD1	CASSISWTGSGTEAFF	TGTGCCAGTAGTATAAGCTGGACAGGGAGCGGCACTGAAGCTTTCTTT
TRBV5-6	TRBJ2-5	NA	NA	CASSSTGGQETQYF	TGTGCCAGCAGCTCGACAGGAGGGCAAGAGACCCAGTACTTC
TRBV19	TRBJ2-1	NA	NA	CASTTGSYNEQFF	TGTGCCAGTACGACAGGATCCTACAATGAGCAGTTCTTC
TRBV9	TRBJ2-3	NA	NA	CASSESDTQYF	TGTGCCAGCAGCGAGTCAGATACGCAGTATTTT
TRBV28	TRBJ1-5	NA	NA	CASSGRLSNQPQHF	TGTGCCAGCAGTGGAAGGTTGAGCAATCAGCCCCAGCATTTT
TRBV7-9	TRBJ2-6	once	NA	CASSQYVGANVLTF	TGTGCCAGCAGCCAGTATGTTGGGGCCAACGTCCTGACTTTC
TRBV6-5	TRBJ1-6	NA	TRBD1	CASSMGQGGSPLHF	TGTGCCAGCAGTATGGGACAGGGAGGTTCACCCCTCCACTTT
TRBV7-9	TRBJ1-5	NA	NA	CASSLRRGAINQPQHF	TGTGCCAGCAGCTTGCGCAGGGGAGCAATCAATCAGCCCCAGCATTTT
TRBV28	TRBJ2-7	NA	TRBD1	CASSYLTGVDEQYF	TGTGCCAGCAGTTACCTTACAGGGGTCGACGAGCAGTACTTC
TRBV9	TRBJ2-1	NA	NA	CASSVVGAGGAYNEQFF	TGTGCCAGCAGCGTAGTTGGAGCGGGTGGGGCCTACAATGAGCAGTTCTTC
TRBV11-2	TRBJ1-6	NA	TRBD1	CASSVGQERYNSPLHF	TGTGCCAGCAGCGTGGGACAGGAGAGATATAATTCACCCCTCCACTTT
TRBV6-5	TRBJ2-7	NA	TRBD2	CASLGLANEQYF	TGTGCCAGCCTGGGACTAGCGAACGAGCAGTACTTC
TRBV27	TRBJ2-5	NA	TRBD2	CASSLRLAGDGETQYF	TGTGCCAGCAGTTTGAGACTAGCGGGAGATGGAGAGACCCAGTACTTC
TRBV9	TRBJ2-7	NA	NA	CASSVGSSGSYEQYF	TGTGCCAGCAGCGTAGGATCCAGCGGCTCCTACGAGCAGTACTTC
TRBV14	TRBJ2-7	NA	NA	CASSQAAGWEQYF	TGTGCCAGCAGCCAAGCTGCGGGCTGGGAGCAGTACTTC
TRBV7-9	TRBJ2-7	NA	NA	CASSFPLGLRSYEQYF	TGTGCCAGCAGCTTTCCGCTGGGACTCAGATCCTACGAGCAGTACTTC
TRBV28	TRBJ1-1	NA	NA	CASTPNVWGEYTEAFF	TGTGCCAGCACTCCGAATGTTTGGGGCGAGTACACTGAAGCTTTCTTT
TRBV30	TRBJ2-7	NA	NA	CAWTVGDPYEQYF	TGTGCCTGGACAGTAGGGGATCCCTACGAGCAGTACTTC
TRBV30	TRBJ1-2	NA	TRBD1	CAGTETGGVYGYTF	TGTGCCGGTACCGAGACAGGGGGCGTCTATGGCTACACCTTC